These 12 T cell receptor beta chains share one sample of origin, sequenced in a study of T-cell reconstitution after alpha-beta-depleted transplantation in children. This sample's TCRbeta library carried unique molecular identifier barcodes. TCRdb independently ran MiXCR on the PCR reads; one entry per CDR3 protein. The sample records 95,000 to 120,000 distinct CDR3 sequences, 5.5% to 6.5% being singletons. The sample was PBMCs, mostly from graft donor cells, taken 360 days after TCRalphabeta/CD19-depleted stem cell transplant. These receptors came from a male patient under 10 years old who had a stem cell transplant for acute lymphoblastic leukemia, so the T cells may come from the graft donor.

This clonotype was seen a handful of times. CDR3 protein: CASSYAQYYNEQFF. The CDR3 nucleotides are TGTGCCAGCAGTTACGCCCAGTACTACAATGAGCAGTTCTTC. The rearrangement links TRBV6-2 or TRBV6-3 to TRBJ2-1; no clear D. The CDR3 covers 14 residues. The V end lost 2 bases, the J end lost 3 bases, and 8 bases lay between the germline ends. CDR1 and CDR2 from the germline V gene are MNHEY and SVGEGT.

This clonotype has at least ten counts. The chain uses TRBV20-1 and TRBJ2-3; D may be TRBD1 (5 bases). Between the trimmed V and J ends, which lost 6 bases and 7 bases, there was a span of 11 bases. The CDR3 length is 11 residues. Per the germline V gene, CDR1 is DFQATT and CDR2 is SNEGSKA (reference sequence). The CDR3 nucleotides read TGCAGTGCAGGGGCTAAAAATACGCAGTATTTT. Translated: CSAGAKNTQYF.

The chain links TRBV4-2 to TRBJ2-5; 7 nucleotides agree with TRBD1. This CDR3 spans 15 amino acids. Germline V gene data show CDR1 as LGHNA and CDR2 as YNFKEQ. Germline trimming cut 6 bases from V and 0 bases from J; bases unmatched to any gene: 7. CDR3 in DNA: TGTGCCAGCAGTCTCCGGGACAGAAACCAAGAGACCCAGTACTTC. Translating it yields CASSLRDRNQETQYF.

This clonotype was counted at least ten times. CDR3 in amino acids: CASSSTGGFQPQHF. The DNA for the CDR3 is TGTGCCAGCAGCTCAACAGGGGGCTTTCAGCCCCAGCATTTT. This chain joins TRBV7-9 and TRBJ1-5; 9 positions match TRBD1. V was clipped by 4 bases and J by 6 bases; unmatched bases: 4. Germline CDR1 and CDR2: SEHNR and FQNEAQ (reference sequence). CDR3 size: 14 residues.

The table lists this clonotype with many counts. This chain joins TRBV15 and TRBJ1-5, with TRBD1 identical over 7 bases. CDR3 length: 14 amino acids. Trimming at V came to 1 base and at J to 6 bases, leaving 3 bases not matched to a gene. The germline gives CDR1 LNHNV, CDR2 YYDKDF (reference sequence). The CDR3 nucleotides are TGTGCCACCAGCAGAGCCAGGGGGAGTCAGCCCCAGCATTTT. It is translated as CATSRARGSQPQHF.

The chain joins TRBV2 to TRBJ2-3; maybe TRBD2 (5 bases). The CDR3 covers 15 residues. V was pared by 11 bases and J by 2 bases, with 20 bases between. Per germline, CDR1 SNHLY and CDR2 FYNNEI. This CDR3 is CAVLLDWGVTDTQYF. The CDR3 DNA follows: TGTGCCGTACTCCTTGACTGGGGAGTCACAGATACGCAGTATTTT.

This clonotype showed up just a few times. The gene calls are TRBV27 and TRBJ1-2, with D unresolved. V lost 5 bases and J lost 4, with 8 bases in between. The CDR3 is made up of 12 amino acids. CDR1 MNHEY and CDR2 SMNVEV come from the germline V gene (reference sequence). The CDR3 coding sequence is TGTGCCAGCAGTCCCGGGTCCTATGGCTACACCTTC. It specifies CASSPGSYGYTF.

This clonotype was counted only a few times. V is TRBV7-2 and J is TRBJ2-7; TRBD2 might be the D (5 bases). This CDR3 region has 14 residues. The V and J ends lost 1 base and 2 bases respectively, with 9 bases between them. Germline assignment: CDR1 SGHTA and CDR2 FQGNSA. DNA for the CDR3: TGTGCCAGCAGCTTAGTTCGGGGAGCCTACGAGCAGTACTTC. As protein: CASSLVRGAYEQYF.

This clonotype was detected only once. Since a much larger clone is just one base distant, this may be a read error. The gene calls are TRBV6-5 and TRBJ2-2; tentatively, D is TRBD1 or TRBD2 (6 bases each). CDR1 is MNHEY and CDR2 is SVGAGI in the germline V gene. CDR3 length: 14 residues. CDR3 in amino acids: CASSYSGDTGKLFF. CDR3 in DNA: TGTGCCAGCAGTTATTCGGGGGACACCGGGAAGCTGTTTTTT.

This sequence joins TRBV18 and TRBJ2-7; TRBD1 agrees at 8 bases. The trim removed 8 bases at V and 0 bases at J, leaving 3 bases unmatched. The CDR3 runs to 13 residues. Germline-derived CDR1 and CDR2 are KGHSH and LQKENI. The CDR3 bases are TGTGCCAGCCTGGACAGGGACTCCTACGAGCAGTACTTC. It is translated as CASLDRDSYEQYF.

This clonotype was observed many times. This chain joins TRBV27 and TRBJ2-7; D ambiguous. Trimming pared 6 bases from V and 4 bases from J, leaving 13 bases between. The germline V gene has CDR1 MNHEY and CDR2 SMNVEV (reference sequence). The CDR3 has 13 residues. In DNA, the CDR3 is TGTGCCAGCAGCTTCACCGGAAATTACGAGCAGTACTTC. Amino acid sequence: CASSFTGNYEQYF.

This clonotype was recorded at least ten times. The chain has TRBV28 and TRBJ2-5, with D uncertain. CDR1 MDHEN and CDR2 SYDVKM come from the germline V gene. This CDR3 contains 14 residues. V shed 2 bases and J shed 3 bases, with 10 bases lying between them. This chain's CDR3 is CASSLTPEEETQYF. Written as DNA, the CDR3 is TGTGCCAGCAGTTTAACTCCTGAGGAAGAGACCCAGTACTTC.